Shown below are 30 T cell receptor beta chains from a single sample sequenced in a study of identical twins. TCRdb re-called the 5' RACE reads with MiXCR, one entry per CDR3 protein. Among 1.5 million to 2 million distinct CDR3 sequences listed, around a third were seen once. The sequenced sample was cord blood. The source of these receptors is a newborn girl in good health.

The V and J genes are TRBV5-5 and TRBJ2-1, with D possibly being TRBD1 or TRBD2 (6 bases each). The V and J ends lost 1 base and 1 base respectively, with 12 bases between them. The germline CDR1 and CDR2 sequences are SGHKS and YYEKEE (reference sequence). This CDR3 contains 16 residues. The CDR3 is CASSLWGRGSYNEQFF. In nucleotides, the CDR3 is TGTGCCAGCAGCTTGTGGGGGCGGGGTTCCTACAATGAGCAGTTCTTC.

The V and J genes are TRBV7-9 and TRBJ2-4, with 9 bases aligning to TRBD2. The better agreement between TRBJ2-7 and the DNA end casts doubt on the J call. CDR1 and CDR2 from the germline V gene are SEHNR and FQNEAQ (reference sequence). The length of the CDR3 is 16 residues. The DNA of the CDR3 is TGTGCCAGCAGCCTGGGACTAGCCCTAACCCACTACGAGCAGTACTTC. Translated, it gives CASSLGLALTHYEQYF.

J is TRBJ2-3 and V is TRBV29-1, with D tentatively TRBD2 (6 bases). Trimming removed 7 bases from V and 2 bases from J, with 13 bases in between. This CDR3 is 13 amino acids long. Germline V gene data show CDR1 as SQVTM and CDR2 as ANQGSEA. For the CDR3, the DNA is TGCAGCGCCCGAGGAGGGAACACAGATACGCAGTATTTT. This sequence encodes CSARGGNTDTQYF.

The sample holds a few counts of this clonotype. V is TRBV7-8 and J is TRBJ1-2; 8 nucleotides match TRBD1. CDR3 length: 14 amino acids. V lost 4 bases to trimming and J lost 7 bases; unmatched junction nucleotides: 8. Germline V gene sequence: CDR1 SGHVS, CDR2 FQNEAQ. CDR3 in DNA: TGTGCCAGCAGCTCCCGGACAGGGAACGCTGGCTACACCTTC. It is translated as CASSSRTGNAGYTF.

The chain carries TRBV29-1 and TRBJ2-1; D may be TRBD2 (5 bases). The CDR3 is 14 amino acids. CDR1 is SQVTM, CDR2 ANQGSEA, per germline. Trimming pared 7 bases from V and 7 bases from J, leaving 20 bases between. As DNA, the CDR3 is TGCAGCGGCTCAGGAGGCCCTCTGTGGAATGAGCAGTTCTTC. It translates to CSGSGGPLWNEQFF.

The chain has TRBV28 and TRBJ1-3, with a tentative D call TRBD1 (6 bases). The V gene's germline CDR1 is MDHEN and CDR2 SYDVKM. V lost 5 bases, J lost 4 bases, and 12 bases lay in between. The CDR3 sequence is 14 residues long. The CDR3 DNA reads TGTGCCAGCAGTGGGGGCTTCCAAGGAAACACCATATATTTT. Translated: CASSGGFQGNTIYF.

As for this clonotype: An end of the junction does not agree with germline; a read error may underlie this. V is TRBV18 and J is TRBJ1-1, with D possibly matching TRBD1 (6 bases). The length of the CDR3 is 12 residues. Germline loops: CDR1 KGHSH, CDR2 LQKENI. The CDR3 protein is CASSPWDTEAFF. The CDR3 region has the DNA TGTGCCAGCTCACCTTGGGACACCGAAGCTTTCTTT.

This clonotype has just a few counts. V gene TRBV14 combines with J gene TRBJ1-1; no clear D gene. Germline-derived CDR1 and CDR2 are SGHDN and FVKESK. Trimming pared 2 bases from V and 0 bases from J, leaving 4 bases between. The CDR3 covers 13 residues. CDR3 nucleotide sequence: TGTGCCAGCAGCCAAACCGTGAACACTGAAGCTTTCTTT. Translated: CASSQTVNTEAFF.

This clonotype was counted only a few times. This chain uses TRBV7-2 with TRBJ2-7; D unclear. Germline CDR1 is SGHTA and CDR2 is FQGNSA. Trimming took 7 bases from V and 7 from J, leaving 23 bases between them. The CDR3 covers 15 residues. CDR3 residues: CASTVRLSAGGEQYF. As DNA, the CDR3 is TGTGCCAGCACCGTCCGATTAAGCGCCGGTGGGGAGCAGTACTTC.

This clonotype was counted between two and nine times. This chain connects TRBV29-1 to TRBJ2-1; 9 bases match TRBD1. Unmatched junction bases numbered 7, after V lost 6 bases and J lost 7 bases. Germline V CDR1 and CDR2: SQVTM, ANQGSEA. This CDR3 spans 13 amino acids. CDR3 in DNA: TGCAGCGTAGCCGGGACAGGGTCAAATGAGCAGTTCTTC. Amino acid sequence: CSVAGTGSNEQFF.

V gene TRBV20-1 combines with J gene TRBJ1-2; D is unclear. Looked up from germline, CDR1 is DFQATT and CDR2 is SNEGSKA (reference sequence). The CDR3 runs 12 residues. V was clipped by 5 bases and J by 3 bases, with 10 bases between them. The CDR3 bases are TGCAGTGCTCCTTGGGCCCACTATGGCTACACCTTC. Translated, it gives CSAPWAHYGYTF.

This chain uses TRBV9 with TRBJ2-5, with 15 positions matching TRBD2. V was pared by 0 bases and J by 5 bases, with 5 bases of the junction left unmatched. This CDR3 comprises 17 residues. Germline CDR1 is SGDLS and CDR2 is YYNGEE. CDR3 region: CASSVGTSGGDAETQYF. DNA of the CDR3: TGTGCCAGCAGCGTAGGGACTAGCGGGGGGGACGCGGAGACCCAGTACTTC.

The chain joins TRBV6-1 to TRBJ1-2; D not resolved. The CDR3 has 13 amino acids. V lost 6 bases and J 4 bases, leaving 12 bases between the germline ends. CDR1 MNHNS and CDR2 SASEGT come from the germline V gene. The CDR3 nucleotides read TGTGCCAGCAGACCACAGTCCCTCTATGGCTACACCTTC. Translated: CASRPQSLYGYTF.

In this sample, this clonotype turned up many times. V usage is TRBV3-1 and J usage is TRBJ1-2; TRBD1 is a possible D gene (5 bases). This CDR3 is 13 amino acids long. The germline CDR1 and CDR2 sequences are LGHDT and YNNKEL (reference sequence). Deletions cut 4 bases from V and 4 bases from J, with 10 bases between. CDR3: CASSRTNAYGYTF. The CDR3 DNA reads TGTGCCAGCAGCCGGACAAACGCCTATGGCTACACCTTC. The full variable domain, its missing parts supplied by reference TRBV3-1 and TRBJ1-2, is DTAVSQTPKYLVTQMGNDKSIKCEQNLGHDTMYWYKQDSKKFLKIMFSYNNKELIINETVPNRFSPKSPDKAHLNLHINSLELGDSAVYFCASSRTNAYGYTFGSGTRLTVV.

This sequence joins TRBV7-2 and TRBJ2-2; maybe TRBD1 (6 bases). Trimming pared 5 bases from V and 7 bases from J, leaving 14 bases between. This CDR3 spans 14 amino acids. The germline gives CDR1 SGHTA, CDR2 FQGNSA. CDR3 in DNA: TGTGCCAGCAGCCGGGACAAGGCGATCGGGGAGCTGTTTTTT. It specifies CASSRDKAIGELFF.

The sample holds a few counts of this clonotype. This chain connects TRBV10-3 to TRBJ2-2; TRBD2 agrees at 7 bases. J lost 0 bases, V lost 0 bases, and 1 base had no gene match. CDR3 length: 16 residues. The germline V gene has CDR1 ENHRY and CDR2 SYGVKD. CDR3 amino acids: CAISESLAANTGELFF. CDR3 in DNA: TGTGCCATCAGTGAGTCCCTAGCGGCGAACACCGGGGAGCTGTTTTTT.

This clonotype was seen at least ten times. The chain joins TRBV25-1 to TRBJ1-2, with a possible D match to TRBD1 (6 bases). Trimming took off 1 base at V and 8 bases at J, with 11 bases between the two ends. The CDR3 contains 13 residues. Germline lookup yields CDR1 MGHDK and CDR2 SYGVNS. Here the CDR3 DNA reads TGTGCCAGCAGTGAATCTCCGGGACACGGCTACACCTTC. This codes for CASSESPGHGYTF.

As regards this clonotype: Relative to the germline gene, one junction end is altered; a read error may explain this. CDR3 protein: CAIGESQISYNEQFF. CDR3 DNA: TGTGCCATCGGTGAGTCCCAGATCTCCTACAATGAGCAGTTCTTC. The V and J genes are TRBV10-3 and TRBJ2-1; D call uncertain. From germline, CDR1 is ENHRY and CDR2 SYGVKD. The CDR3 consists of 15 residues.

The chain joins TRBV27 to TRBJ2-3; a possible D gene is TRBD2 (7 bases). The CDR3 contains 17 residues. Germline V gene lookup returns CDR1 MNHEY and CDR2 SMNVEV (reference sequence). With 0 bases removed from V and 2 bases from J, the gap between germline ends came to 15 bases. CDR3 residues: CASSLSGAGVFTDTQYF. CDR3 bases: TGTGCCAGCAGTTTATCGGGGGCGGGGGTATTCACAGATACGCAGTATTTT.

The chain carries TRBV3-1 and TRBJ1-2; tentatively, D is TRBD1 (5 bases). CDR3 length: 16 amino acids. Trimming cost V 1 base and J 4 bases, with 16 bases left between them. Per germline, CDR1 LGHDT and CDR2 YNNKEL (reference sequence). The CDR3 reads CASSQGFGAGTYGYTF. The CDR3 DNA reads as TGTGCCAGCAGCCAAGGTTTTGGTGCAGGGACCTATGGCTACACCTTC.

The chain employs TRBV14 and TRBJ2-2; the match to TRBD2 covers 8 bases. V lost 1 base, J lost 1 base, and 5 bases stayed unmatched. Germline assignment: CDR1 SGHDN and CDR2 FVKESK. This CDR3 is built from 17 residues. The CDR3 DNA reads TGTGCCAGCAGCCAAGGCAGGACTAGCCTGAACACCGGGGAGCTGTTTTTT. This codes for CASSQGRTSLNTGELFF.

In this sample, this clonotype turned up many times. This chain uses TRBV20-1 with TRBJ2-5, with D hard to call. Germline V gene sequence: CDR1 DFQATT, CDR2 SNEGSKA (reference sequence). CDR3 length: 14 residues. V lost 6 bases to trimming and J lost 1 base, with 15 bases between them. CDR3 sequence: CSALPPYFQETQYF. The DNA for the CDR3 is TGCAGTGCCCTCCCCCCATACTTCCAAGAGACCCAGTACTTC.

CDR3 region: CASSFRQGNSEGYTF. For the CDR3, the DNA is TGTGCCAGCAGTTTCCGACAGGGGAATTCGGAGGGCTACACCTTC. The genes are TRBV27 and TRBJ1-2; 8 bases fit TRBD1. The length of the CDR3 is 15 residues. V shed 3 bases, J shed 8 bases, and the junction held 11 bases outside the gene matches. Germline V gives CDR1 MNHEY, CDR2 SMNVEV (reference sequence).

The chain carries TRBV5-1 and TRBJ2-7, with 13 positions matching TRBD2. This CDR3 is built from 17 residues. V dropped 3 bases and J dropped 3; count of bases not matched to a gene: 9. Germline values: CDR1 SGHRS, CDR2 YFSETQ. The CDR3 loop is CASSYRTSGSIGYEQYF. The CDR3 DNA sequence: TGCGCCAGCAGCTATAGGACTAGCGGGAGTATCGGCTACGAGCAGTACTTC.

V usage is TRBV20-1 and J usage is TRBJ2-3, with D perhaps matching TRBD2 (6 bases). The V end lost 6 bases, the J end lost 1 base, and 14 bases lay between the germline ends. Germline V lookup: CDR1 DFQATT, CDR2 SNEGSKA (reference sequence). This CDR3 is 14 amino acids long. CDR3 coding DNA: TGCAGTGCATCCCGCCCTAGCGGCACAGATACGCAGTATTTT. Its translation: CSASRPSGTDTQYF.

The CDR3 reads CASSQDSTSGGLDEQYF. The CDR3 DNA sequence: TGTGCCAGCAGCCAAGATTCGACTAGCGGGGGGTTGGATGAGCAGTACTTC. The chain couples TRBV4-2 to TRBJ2-5, with TRBD2 matching 13 bases. Germline CDR1 LGHNA, CDR2 YNFKEQ. V gave up 0 bases and J gave up 11 bases; unmatched junction bases: 12. The CDR3 runs 17 residues.

This rearrangement joins TRBV12-3 or TRBV12-4 to TRBJ2-1; perhaps TRBD1 as D (6 bases). This CDR3 has 16 amino acids. Trimming removed 6 bases from V and 0 bases from J, with 15 bases in between. DNA of the CDR3: TGTGCCAGCAGCTCCGACAGGAACAGCTCCTACAATGAGCAGTTCTTC. Its protein is CASSSDRNSSYNEQFF.

V usage is TRBV15 and J usage is TRBJ1-4; no clear D gene. Trimming removed 3 bases at V and 4 bases at J, with 3 bases between. The CDR3 extends over 12 amino acids. The germline V gene has CDR1 LNHNV and CDR2 YYDKDF (reference sequence). The CDR3 DNA is TGTGCCACCAGCAGCCTTAATGAAAAACTGTTTTTT. It encodes CATSSLNEKLFF.

V gene TRBV2 combines with J gene TRBJ2-7, with 10 nucleotides matching TRBD2. The J segment lost 2 bases and the V segment lost 2 bases, leaving 6 bases of the junction unmatched. Germline assignment: CDR1 SNHLY and CDR2 FYNNEI. This CDR3 is built from 16 residues. CDR3 in amino acids: CASSETLAGEPYEQYF. CDR3 coding DNA: TGTGCCAGCAGTGAAACCCTAGCGGGGGAGCCCTACGAGCAGTACTTC.

In this sample, this clonotype turned up a few times. V gene TRBV5-1 combines with J gene TRBJ1-1; 7 bases agree with TRBD1. The CDR3 is made up of 14 amino acids. J lost 2 bases, V lost 4 bases, and 5 bases had no gene match. Germline CDR1 SGHRS, CDR2 YFSETQ. CDR3 coding DNA: TGCGCCAGCAGCGCCCCAGGGGGAAACACTGAAGCTTTCTTT. It translates to CASSAPGGNTEAFF.